This section outlines one T cell receptor (beta chain) sequence together with its context. What it binds is not known. The sample is drawn from a study of identical twins. Regarding the study as a whole: Zero-insertion analyses were open to partial confounding by invariant MAIT and iNKT cells. A lower insertion count was a feature of abundant cord blood beta clonotypes, with no such feature in memory repertoires.

The V gene's germline CDR1 is DFQATT and CDR2 SNEGSKA (reference sequence). This CDR3 has 12 residues. V gave up 5 bases and J gave up 4 bases, with 11 bases separating them. TCRdb processed the 5' RACE reads anew with MiXCR; each CDR3 protein has one entry. This table holds 520,000 or so distinct CDR3 sequences, around 20% found once. These data were likewise used in another study, on T cells expressing NK-cell markers.

The sequence was collected from a woman aged 18-29 years in good health. Sequenced material: CD4+ T cells sorted from blood. The V call is TRBV20-1, the J call TRBJ2-5, with no clear D. The CDR3: CSAWGTGETQYF. CDR3 DNA: TGCAGTGCTTGGGGAACCGGAGAGACCCAGTACTTC.